The 14 T cell receptor beta chains reported below all come from one sample, sequenced in a study of response to subunit inactivated influenza vaccine. TCRdb fed the RT-PCR reads into MiXCR, producing one record per CDR3 protein. This sample has 400,000 to 650,000 distinct CDR3 sequences, with approximately 7.3% found just once. Sequencing used PBMCs from blood, obtained roughly 24 months after vaccination. The receptors shown here come from a man aged 50 to 75 who received an inactivated influenza vaccine.

This clonotype has more than one count but fewer than ten. The rearrangement uses TRBV7-9 and TRBJ2-5; D perhaps matches TRBD2 (5 bases). V dropped 5 bases and J dropped 6 bases, with 10 bases sitting between them. The germline V gene encodes CDR1 SEHNR and CDR2 FQNEAQ (reference sequence). This CDR3 spans 12 amino acids. The CDR3 nucleotides read TGTGCCAGCAGCCCAGCGGTGAAGACCCAGTACTTC. This translates into CASSPAVKTQYF.

The V call is TRBV20-1, the J call TRBJ2-2; possible D gene TRBD2, 5 bases. Per the germline V gene, CDR1 is DFQATT and CDR2 is SNEGSKA (reference sequence). Trimming shortened V by 4 bases and J by 0 bases, and 12 bases separated the two germline ends. The CDR3 is 15 residues long. This chain's CDR3 is CSATSSGTNTGELFF. CDR3 bases: TGCAGTGCTACCTCGAGCGGAACGAACACCGGGGAGCTGTTTTTT.

The table lists this clonotype with many counts. The chain combines TRBV29-1 with TRBJ2-1, with D uncertain. The V gene's germline CDR1 is SQVTM and CDR2 ANQGSEA. This CDR3 is 12 amino acids long. V was shortened by 2 bases and J by 9 bases, with 11 bases between the two germline ends. This CDR3 reads CSVEIRVGEQFF. DNA of the CDR3: TGCAGCGTTGAAATTAGGGTGGGTGAGCAGTTCTTC.

This clonotype was observed a few times. This rearrangement joins TRBV5-6 to TRBJ2-7; a possible D gene is TRBD2 (5 bases). V lost 1 base and J lost 4, with 12 bases in between. CDR1 is SGHDT, CDR2 YYEEEE, per germline. The length of the CDR3 is 14 residues. The CDR3 DNA reads as TGTGCCAGCAGCTTGCCCGGAAGGACTTACGAGCAGTACTTC. Its translation is CASSLPGRTYEQYF.

This clonotype has a count of ten or more. The V call is TRBV6-5, the J call TRBJ2-3; D is uncertain. Trimming shortened V by 3 bases and J by 0 bases, and 10 bases separated the two germline ends. This CDR3 is 15 amino acids long. Germline lookup yields CDR1 MNHEY and CDR2 SVGAGI. CDR3 DNA: TGTGCCAGCAGTTATTTCGGCACCAGCACAGATACGCAGTATTTT. It is translated as CASSYFGTSTDTQYF.

The chain joins TRBV11-1 to TRBJ2-3; perhaps TRBD1 as D (5 bases). The germline gives CDR1 SGHAT, CDR2 FQDESV (reference sequence). CDR3 length equals 14 residues. The ends were cut back, 3 bases at V and 2 bases at J, with 9 bases in the middle. The CDR3 DNA is TGTGCCAGCAGCTTCGGACACCACACAGATACGCAGTATTTT. Protein sequence: CASSFGHHTDTQYF.

This clonotype was observed a handful of times. The J gene is TRBJ1-3, the V gene TRBV14; D ambiguous. The CDR3 extends over 16 amino acids. V was trimmed by 1 base and J by 4 bases, leaving 14 bases between them. CDR1 is SGHDN, CDR2 FVKESK, per germline. CDR3 nucleotide sequence: TGTGCCAGCAGCCAAGTCGTGCGCAGCGGAGGAAACACCATATATTTT. This gives the protein CASSQVVRSGGNTIYF.

This clonotype has just a few counts. J is TRBJ2-7 and V is TRBV15, with unresolved D. The ends were cut back, 1 base at V and 5 bases at J, with 15 bases in the middle. CDR1 and CDR2 (germline): LNHNV, YYDKDF (reference sequence). The CDR3 extends over 15 amino acids. The CDR3 sequence is CATSRAGSFTHEQYF. CDR3 coding DNA: TGTGCCACCAGCAGAGCCGGGTCCTTCACCCACGAGCAGTACTTC.

This chain joins TRBV20-1 and TRBJ1-6, with a weak D call TRBD1 (5 bases). Trimming removed 0 bases from V and 9 bases from J, with 12 bases in between. The CDR3 runs to 14 residues. The germline gives CDR1 DFQATT, CDR2 SNEGSKA (reference sequence). CDR3 region: CSARDLGTGSPLHF. DNA for the CDR3: TGCAGTGCTAGAGATCTCGGGACGGGTTCACCCCTCCACTTT.

V usage is TRBV12-3 or TRBV12-4 and J usage is TRBJ2-7; D is undetermined. V lost 3 bases, J lost 6 bases, and 9 bases lay in between. The CDR3 sequence is 12 residues long. The CDR3 reads CASSFSNGEQYF. The CDR3 nucleotides are TGTGCCAGCAGTTTTTCTAACGGCGAGCAGTACTTC.

A few counts support this clonotype. The rearrangement joins TRBV7-2 to TRBJ2-2, with 10 bases lining up with TRBD2. The CDR3 consists of 16 residues. Germline CDR1 and CDR2: SGHTA and FQGNSA. Unmatched junction bases numbered 6, after V lost 5 bases and J lost 3 bases. In DNA, the CDR3 is TGTGCCAGCAGCCCAAGCGGGGGGGGCTACACCGGGGAGCTGTTTTTT. Translating gives CASSPSGGGYTGELFF.

V gene TRBV7-9 combines with J gene TRBJ2-1; perhaps TRBD2 as D (6 bases). The CDR3 sequence is 15 residues long. V was shortened by 4 bases and J by 0 bases, with 10 bases between the two germline ends. Germline V gene lookup returns CDR1 SEHNR and CDR2 FQNEAQ (reference sequence). CDR3 region: CASSWDGSSYNEQFF. The CDR3 DNA reads TGTGCCAGCAGCTGGGACGGGAGCTCCTACAATGAGCAGTTCTTC. The whole variable domain, remainder taken from reference TRBV7-9 and TRBJ2-1, is DTGVSQNPRHKITKRGQNVTFRCDPISEHNRLYWYRQTLGQGPEFLTYFQNEAQLEKSRLLSDRFSAERPKGSFSTLEIQRTEQGDSAMYLCASSWDGSSYNEQFFGPGTRLTVL.

V and J are TRBV7-9 and TRBJ1-2; no clear D. Germline values: CDR1 SEHNR, CDR2 FQNEAQ (reference sequence). V dropped 2 bases and J dropped 8 bases, with 9 bases sitting between them. CDR3 length: 12 residues. The CDR3 DNA is TGTGCCAGCAGCTTAATGGAGCGGGGCTACACCTTC. Translation: CASSLMERGYTF. Variable domain in full (rest from reference TRBV7-9 and TRBJ1-2): DTGVSQNPRHKITKRGQNVTFRCDPISEHNRLYWYRQTLGQGPEFLTYFQNEAQLEKSRLLSDRFSAERPKGSFSTLEIQRTEQGDSAMYLCASSLMERGYTFGSGTRLTVV.

This clonotype was seen at least ten times. V gene TRBV7-8 combines with J gene TRBJ2-2; 9 nucleotides align to TRBD1. Germline V gene lookup returns CDR1 SGHVS and CDR2 FQNEAQ. CDR3 length: 17 residues. V was clipped by 1 base and J by 5 bases; unmatched bases: 8. The CDR3 spells CASSLEPGQGGTGELFF. CDR3 DNA: TGTGCCAGCAGCTTAGAACCGGGACAGGGTGGTACCGGGGAGCTGTTTTTT.